The TCR beta chain under discussion was sequenced for a study of Ad26.COV2.S vaccination and SARS-CoV-2 variants. Study-level information: Into the muscle, Ad26.COV2.S was dosed once or twice, 56 days apart. Notes on the study in general: TCR breadth and depth analyses may have underestimated total T cell responses. Similar non-spike TCR breadth was observed in recipients of vaccine and of placebo. Vaccinated individuals (as opposed to placebo recipients) had higher spike-specific TCR breadth.

The sample's treatment: about 20 received Ad26.COV2.S at low or high dose, single or two shots; 5 received placebo; per-sample allocation not given. The investigators took samples on day 63 after the first vaccine or placebo injection. With regard to this clone: What it binds is not known.

Generated by immunoSEQ multiplex PCR, the TCRdb table keeps only in-frame clones and is missing some. The sample yields about 400,000 clones, about 88% seen once. CDR3 length equals 14 residues. Trimming shortened V by 2 bases and J by 9 bases, and 15 bases separated the two germline ends. Germline lookup yields CDR1 SGHRS and CDR2 YFSETQ. The TCR was taken from a person between 18 and 65 years old who received the Ad26.COV2.S COVID-19 vaccine or a placebo. Sequenced material: peripheral blood, taken in a trial of Ad26.COV2.S vaccine versus placebo. This chain connects TRBV5-1 to TRBJ2-1, with D maybe TRBD1 (6 bases). DNA of the CDR3: TGCGCCAGCAGCTTAGGACTCAGGGGCGGTGAGCAGTTCTTC. Its translation: CASSLGLRGGEQFF.